Only one count was recorded for the clone carrying this TCR beta chain. Its antigen is unidentified. Trimming took off 6 bases at V and 5 bases at J, with 11 bases between the two ends. Germline loops: CDR1 SGHTA, CDR2 FQGTGA. The CDR3 has 13 amino acids. The sample comes from a study of CD8+CD57+ T cells in acquired aplastic anemia. Overall study: Average DNA yield from sorted CD4+ and CD8+ cells was about 3.2 ug. General study findings and limits: The number of CD8+ CDR3 sequences shared by patients and controls was roughly 31. Significant differences in CD8+ Simpson's diversity were not observed between patients and controls.

Profiling of TCR beta VDJ combinations and CDR3 sequences used genomic DNA as template. Using its own MiXCR run on the reads, TCRdb lists one record per CDR3 protein. The sample lists around 230,000 distinct CDR3 sequences; over 55% were seen once. The sample consisted of sorted CD4+, CD8+, or CD8+CD57+ T cells (not recorded which) from PBMCs. This receptor was taken from a human donor in good health. The chain links TRBV7-3 to TRBJ1-5, with a possible D match to TRBD1 (6 bases). The chain's CDR3 is CASSLDSYQPQHF. CDR3 nucleotides: TGTGCCAGCAGTTTGGACAGCTATCAGCCCCAGCATTTT.